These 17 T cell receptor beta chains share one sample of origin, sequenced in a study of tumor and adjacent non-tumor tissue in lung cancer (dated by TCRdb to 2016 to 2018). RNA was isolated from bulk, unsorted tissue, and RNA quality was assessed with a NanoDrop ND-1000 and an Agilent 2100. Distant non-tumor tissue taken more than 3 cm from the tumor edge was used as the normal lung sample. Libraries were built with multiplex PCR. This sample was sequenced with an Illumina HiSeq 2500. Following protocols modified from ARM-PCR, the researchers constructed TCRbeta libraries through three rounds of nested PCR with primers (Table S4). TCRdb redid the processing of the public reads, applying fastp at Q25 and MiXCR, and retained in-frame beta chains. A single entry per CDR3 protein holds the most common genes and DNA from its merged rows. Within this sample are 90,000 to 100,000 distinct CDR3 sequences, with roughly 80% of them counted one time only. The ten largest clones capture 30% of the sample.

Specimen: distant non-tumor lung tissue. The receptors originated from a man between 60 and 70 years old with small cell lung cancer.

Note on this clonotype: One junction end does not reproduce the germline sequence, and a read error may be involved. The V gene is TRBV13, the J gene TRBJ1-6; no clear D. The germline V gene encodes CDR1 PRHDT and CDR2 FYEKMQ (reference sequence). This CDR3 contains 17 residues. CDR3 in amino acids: CVSSQNEGSSYNSPLHF. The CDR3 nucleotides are TGTGTCAGCAGCCAAAACGAGGGAAGCTCCTATAATTCACCACTCCACTTT.

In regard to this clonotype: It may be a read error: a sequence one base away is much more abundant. The CDR3 sequence: CASRGISGRTTGELFF. The DNA of the CDR3 is TGTGCCAGCAGAGGGATTAGCGGGAGGACTACCGGGGAGCTGTTTTTT. This chain uses TRBV2 with TRBJ2-2; TRBD2 agrees at 10 bases. The junction had 9 bases not matched to a gene; V was cut back by 6 bases and J by 5 bases. The CDR3 totals 16 residues. Germline V gene sequence: CDR1 SNHLY, CDR2 FYNNEI.

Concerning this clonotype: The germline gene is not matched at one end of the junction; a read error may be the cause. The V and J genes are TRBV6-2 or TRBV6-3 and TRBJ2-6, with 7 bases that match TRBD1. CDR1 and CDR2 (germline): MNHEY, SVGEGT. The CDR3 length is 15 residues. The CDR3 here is CARSPTGSGANVLTF. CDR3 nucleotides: TGTGCCCGCAGTCCGACAGGGTCTGGGGCCAACGTCTTGACTTTC.

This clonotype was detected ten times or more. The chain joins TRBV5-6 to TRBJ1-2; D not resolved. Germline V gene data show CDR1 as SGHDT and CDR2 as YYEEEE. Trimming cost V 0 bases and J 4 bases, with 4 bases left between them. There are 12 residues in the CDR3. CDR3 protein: CASSLVTYGYTF. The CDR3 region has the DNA TGTGCCAGCAGCTTGGTTACCTATGGCTACACCTTC.

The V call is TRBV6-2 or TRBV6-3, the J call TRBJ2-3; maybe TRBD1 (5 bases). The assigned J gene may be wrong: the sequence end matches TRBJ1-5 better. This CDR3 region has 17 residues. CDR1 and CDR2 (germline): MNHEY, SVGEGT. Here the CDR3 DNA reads TGTGCCAGCAGTTACTCGACCCGGGGCCGAAGCACAGATACGCAGCATTTT. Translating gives CASSYSTRGRSTDTQHF.

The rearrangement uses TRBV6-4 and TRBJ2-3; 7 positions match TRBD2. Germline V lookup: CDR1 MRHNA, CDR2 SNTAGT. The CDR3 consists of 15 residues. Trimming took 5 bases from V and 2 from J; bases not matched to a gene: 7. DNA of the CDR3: TGTGCCAGCAGTTACGGGACTACCTCCACAGATACGCAGTATTTT. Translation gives CASSYGTTSTDTQYF.

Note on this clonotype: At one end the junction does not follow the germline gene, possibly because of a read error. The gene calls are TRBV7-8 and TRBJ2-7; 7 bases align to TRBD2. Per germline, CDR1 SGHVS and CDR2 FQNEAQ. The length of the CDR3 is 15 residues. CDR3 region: CANSTARGRAYEQYF. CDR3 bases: TGTGCCAACAGCACTGCGAGAGGGAGGGCCTACGAGCAGTACTTC. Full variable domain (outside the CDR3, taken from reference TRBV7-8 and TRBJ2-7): GAGVSQSPRYKVAKRGQDVALRCDPISGHVSLFWYQQALGQGPEFLTYFQNEAQLDKSGLPSDRFFAERPEGSVSTLKIQRTQQEDSAVYLCANSTARGRAYEQYFGPGTRLTVT.

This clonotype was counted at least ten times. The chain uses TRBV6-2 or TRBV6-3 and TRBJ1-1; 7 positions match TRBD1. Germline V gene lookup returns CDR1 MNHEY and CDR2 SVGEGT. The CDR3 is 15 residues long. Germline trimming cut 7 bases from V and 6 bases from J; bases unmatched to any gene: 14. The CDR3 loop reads CASTDRQGSSPEAFF. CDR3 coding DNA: TGTGCCAGCACTGATCGACAGGGAAGTTCTCCTGAAGCTTTCTTT.

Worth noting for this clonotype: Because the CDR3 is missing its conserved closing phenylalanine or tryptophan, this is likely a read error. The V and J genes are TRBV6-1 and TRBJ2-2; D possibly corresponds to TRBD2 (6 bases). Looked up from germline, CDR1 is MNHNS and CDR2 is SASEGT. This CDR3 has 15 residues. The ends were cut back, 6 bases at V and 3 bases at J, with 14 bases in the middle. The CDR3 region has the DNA TGTGCCAGCAGCCGGGGGAGATTCGACACCGGGGAGCTGTTTTAT. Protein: CASSRGRFDTGELFY.

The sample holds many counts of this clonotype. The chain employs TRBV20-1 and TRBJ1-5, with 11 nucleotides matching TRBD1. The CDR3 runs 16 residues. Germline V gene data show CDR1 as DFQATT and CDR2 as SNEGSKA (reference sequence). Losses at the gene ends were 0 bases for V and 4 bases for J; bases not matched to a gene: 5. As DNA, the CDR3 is TGCAGTGCTAGAGATTCCGGGACAGGGGGTAATCAGCCCCAGCATTTT. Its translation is CSARDSGTGGNQPQHF.

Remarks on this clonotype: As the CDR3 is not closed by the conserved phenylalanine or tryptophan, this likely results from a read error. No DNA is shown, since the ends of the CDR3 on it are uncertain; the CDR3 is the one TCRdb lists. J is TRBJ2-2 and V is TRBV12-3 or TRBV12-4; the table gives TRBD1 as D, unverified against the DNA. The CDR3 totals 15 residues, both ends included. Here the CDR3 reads CASSLSGTDTGEVFI.

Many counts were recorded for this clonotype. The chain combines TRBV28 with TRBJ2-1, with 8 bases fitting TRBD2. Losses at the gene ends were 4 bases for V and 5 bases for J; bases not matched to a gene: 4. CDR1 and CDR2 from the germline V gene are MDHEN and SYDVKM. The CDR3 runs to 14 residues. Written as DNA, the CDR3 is TGTGCCAGCAGTTGGGGGACTAGGAACAATGAGCAGTTCTTC. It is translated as CASSWGTRNNEQFF.

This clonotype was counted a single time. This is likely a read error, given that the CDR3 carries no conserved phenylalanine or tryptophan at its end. The CDR3 DNA reads as TGTACCAGCATCTTTAGTGGGAGTAGGAATGAGCAGTTCTCC. Protein: CTSIFSGSRNEQFS. The V call is TRBV6-1, the J call TRBJ2-1; TRBD2 is a possible D gene (5 bases). The germline V gene encodes CDR1 MNHNS and CDR2 SASEGT. CDR3 length: 14 amino acids.

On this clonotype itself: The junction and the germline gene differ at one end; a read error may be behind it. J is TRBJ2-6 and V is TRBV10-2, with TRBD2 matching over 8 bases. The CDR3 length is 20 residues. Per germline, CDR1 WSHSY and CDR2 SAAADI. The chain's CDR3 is CASSESGTSGTRSGANALTF. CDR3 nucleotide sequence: TGCGCAAGCAGTGAGTCGGGTACTAGCGGTACCCGCTCTGGGGCCAACGCCCTGACTTTC.

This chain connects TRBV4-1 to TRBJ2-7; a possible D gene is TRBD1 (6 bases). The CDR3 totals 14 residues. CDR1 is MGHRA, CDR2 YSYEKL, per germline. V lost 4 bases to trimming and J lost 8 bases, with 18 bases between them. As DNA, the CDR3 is TGCGCCAGCAGCCCAGTTGGGGGCGATTACAAGCAGTACGTC. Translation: CASSPVGGDYKQYV.

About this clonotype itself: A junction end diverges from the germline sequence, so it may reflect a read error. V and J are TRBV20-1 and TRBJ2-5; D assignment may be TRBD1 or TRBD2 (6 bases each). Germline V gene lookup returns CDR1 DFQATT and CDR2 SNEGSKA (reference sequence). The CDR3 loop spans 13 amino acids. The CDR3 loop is CSAWERGAKTHHF. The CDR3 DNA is TGCAGTGCTTGGGAGAGGGGGGCAAAGACCCATCACTTC.

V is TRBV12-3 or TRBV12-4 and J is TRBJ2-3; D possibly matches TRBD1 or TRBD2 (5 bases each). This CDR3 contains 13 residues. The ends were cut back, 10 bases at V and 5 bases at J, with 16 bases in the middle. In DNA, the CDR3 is TGTGCCAATAGTTTTGGGGGTGGAGATACGCAGTATTTT. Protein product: CANSFGGGDTQYF.